These 9 T cell receptor beta chains were sequenced from one sample in a study of regulatory T cells in long-lasting Graves disease. Time point meaning: newly diagnosed GD, antithyroid drugs for less than 3 months. The TCR library was prepared using RNA isolated from PBMCs. CDR3-region Arm-PCR and iRepertoire HTBI primers produced the TCR beta libraries. TCRdb re-called the multiplex PCR reads with MiXCR, one entry per CDR3 protein. The table includes fewer than 500,000 distinct CDR3 sequences, 15% to 20% detected once. The sample was also reused in another study, on T cells in Graves' hyperthyroidism and ophthalmopathy.

This sample comprised peripheral blood mononuclear cells (PBMCs), obtained at new diagnosis, from a patient treated with antithyroid drugs. The receptor source for this set is a man aged 35-49 years with Graves disease.

The chain employs TRBV6-1 and TRBJ2-7; D gene ambiguous. This CDR3 is built from 12 residues. Germline CDR1 is MNHNS and CDR2 is SASEGT. The CDR3 region is CATDLRSYEQYF. For the CDR3, the DNA is TGTGCTACCGATCTCCGGTCCTACGAGCAGTACTTC.

Only one count was recorded for this clonotype. This may stem from a read error, because a much larger clone lies one nucleotide away. The chain links TRBV20-1 to TRBJ2-5; 9 bases are a match to TRBD2. Germline values: CDR1 DFQATT, CDR2 SNEGSKA (reference sequence). CDR3 size: 14 residues. The ends lost 6 bases at V and 9 bases at J; junction bases unmatched: 14. The CDR3 is CSASTSPGGGAQYF. CDR3 nucleotides: TGCAGTGCCTCCACTAGTCCCGGCGGGGGGGCCCAGTACTTC.

This clonotype came up a few times. This chain connects TRBV7-9 to TRBJ2-1; tentative D call: TRBD2 (6 bases). Germline CDR1 reads SEHNR; CDR2 reads FQNEAQ (reference sequence). The V and J ends lost 1 base and 5 bases respectively, with 12 bases between them. CDR3 size: 15 residues. CDR3: CASSLVDGSDNEQFF. In DNA form, the CDR3 reads TGTGCCAGCAGCTTAGTAGACGGGAGTGACAATGAGCAGTTCTTC.

Many counts were recorded for this clonotype. The CDR3 loop is CASIRTGVQVEAFF. CDR3 sequence (DNA): TGTGCCAGCATTCGGACAGGCGTTCAAGTCGAAGCTTTCTTT. This chain connects TRBV6-2 or TRBV6-3 to TRBJ1-1; TRBD1 matches 7 bases. CDR1 and CDR2 from the germline V gene are MNHEY and SVGEGT. The V and J ends lost 7 bases and 8 bases, in that order; junction bases with no gene match: 13. CDR3 length equals 14 residues.

This clonotype has at least ten counts. The V gene is TRBV6-5, the J gene TRBJ1-1; no definite D call. Germline V gene data show CDR1 as MNHEY and CDR2 as SVGAGI. This CDR3 has 14 residues. V lost 2 bases and J 2 bases, leaving 9 bases between the germline ends. The CDR3 reads CASSYSRTNTEAFF. The CDR3 coding sequence is TGTGCCAGCAGTTACAGTAGGACTAACACTGAAGCTTTCTTT.

This clonotype has a handful of counts. The chain recombines TRBV28 with TRBJ1-5; weak D call: TRBD1 (5 bases). CDR3 length: 14 amino acids. Germline CDR1 reads MDHEN; CDR2 reads SYDVKM. V was shortened by 10 bases and J by 1 base, with 14 bases between the two germline ends. CDR3 sequence reads: CATGTSLSNQPQHF. CDR3 DNA sequence: TGTGCCACCGGGACGTCGTTGAGCAATCAGCCCCAGCATTTT.

This clonotype has only a few counts. The chain is built from TRBV10-3 and TRBJ2-7, with D hard to call. Germline V gene sequence: CDR1 ENHRY, CDR2 SYGVKD. Trimming took 2 bases from V and 3 from J, leaving 8 bases between them. This CDR3 comprises 13 residues. DNA for the CDR3: TGTGCCATCAGTGAGACAGCACTCTACGAGCAGTACTTC. The encoded protein is CAISETALYEQYF.

This clonotype was observed at least ten times. V is TRBV11-1 and J is TRBJ2-7; 9 nucleotides match TRBD2. CDR3 size: 17 residues. CDR1 SGHAT and CDR2 FQDESV come from the germline V gene (reference sequence). V dropped 1 base and J dropped 1; count of bases not matched to a gene: 8. CDR3 in DNA: TGTGCCAGCAGCTTAGGGGGGAGACTAGCGGATTCCTACGAGCAGTACTTC. Protein: CASSLGGRLADSYEQYF. Full variable domain (remainder filled in from reference TRBV11-1 and TRBJ2-7): EAEVAQSPRYKITEKSQAVAFWCDPISGHATLYWYRQILGQGPELLVQFQDESVVDDSQLPKDRFSAERLKGVDSTLKIQPAELGDSAMYLCASSLGGRLADSYEQYFGPGTRLTVT.

This clonotype showed up just a few times. At one of its ends the junction is not consistent with the germline gene, which may arise from a read error. The CDR3 loop reads CASLRTSGASIF. The CDR3 region has the DNA TGCGCCAGCCTCCGTACTAGCGGTGCCTCGATCTTC. This chain links TRBV10-2 with TRBJ2-1, with TRBD2 matching 8 bases. Per germline, CDR1 WSHSY and CDR2 SAAADI. This CDR3 contains 12 residues.